This TCR beta chain was sequenced for a study of T-cell reconstitution after alpha-beta-depleted transplantation in children. Study conclusions and caveats: In some patients, recipient T cells and intrathymic progenitors surviving conditioning explained high day-60 diversity. Several hundred expanded graft clones reportedly supplied alpha-beta T cells about two months after transplant. Newly produced T cells mostly provided counts and TCRbeta diversity after one year, as hyperexpanded clones declined.

Researchers prepared the TCRbeta library using unique molecular identifiers, the study reports. TCRdb itself ran the PCR reads through MiXCR, one entry per CDR3 protein. The repertoire consists of about 60,000 distinct CDR3 sequences, with 40% to 55% occurring once and the leading ten covering approximately 98%. This clonotype was seen a few times. Its antigen is unknown. The input for sequencing was PBMCs, mostly from graft donor cells, taken 360 days after TCRalphabeta/CD19-depleted stem cell transplant. This TCR derives from a male patient younger than 18 who had a stem cell transplant for acute lymphoblastic leukemia, so the T cells may come from the graft donor.

In DNA, the CDR3 is TGTGCCAGCAAATCGACAGGGGGCACGGAGACCCAGTACTTC. As protein: CASKSTGGTETQYF. This sequence joins TRBV6-1 and TRBJ2-5; 10 nucleotides agree with TRBD1. Germline loops: CDR1 MNHNS, CDR2 SASEGT. CDR3 length: 14 amino acids. The junction had 7 bases not matched to a gene; V was cut back by 7 bases and J by 5 bases.